This passage covers 27 T cell receptor beta chains from one sample sequenced in a study of blood T cell repertoires in COVID-19. Sequenced by immunoSEQ multiplex PCR; TCRdb stores in-frame clones only, minus some. The sample records nearly 110,000 clones, about 80% being singletons. The sample taken for sequencing was peripheral blood. These receptor sequences come from a woman aged 55-70 years with acute or convalescent COVID-19.

The chain joins TRBV6-1 to TRBJ1-1, with 10 bases lining up with TRBD1. Germline CDR1 is MNHNS and CDR2 is SASEGT. V was pared by 9 bases and J by 4 bases, with 11 bases of the junction left unmatched. The CDR3 extends over 15 amino acids. DNA of the CDR3: TGTGCCAGTAAGCATCCGGGACAGGGGAGCACTGAAGCTTTCTTT. Translated, it gives CASKHPGQGSTEAFF.

The chain links TRBV10-3 to TRBJ2-3, with a weak D call TRBD2 (6 bases). V dropped 6 bases and J dropped 2 bases, with 18 bases sitting between them. Germline V CDR1 and CDR2: ENHRY, SYGVKD. The CDR3 has 16 residues. CDR3 DNA: TGTGCCATCAGGACCGGGACCGCGGGGTCCACAGATACGCAGTATTTT. It yields the protein CAIRTGTAGSTDTQYF.

The chain is built from TRBV5-1 and TRBJ1-5; 7 nucleotides agree with TRBD1. Germline CDR1 is SGHRS and CDR2 is YFSETQ. CDR3 length equals 14 residues. The V gene end was trimmed by 4 bases and the J gene end by 3 bases; junction bases not matched to a gene: 4. Here the CDR3 reads CASSPGQPNQPQHF. DNA for the CDR3: TGCGCCAGCAGCCCGGGACAGCCCAATCAGCCCCAGCATTTT.

The chain joins TRBV2 to TRBJ1-5; 9 nucleotides match TRBD1. From germline, CDR1 is SNHLY and CDR2 FYNNEI. V gave up 3 bases and J gave up 7 bases; unmatched junction bases: 10. The CDR3 is 16 amino acids. In DNA form, the CDR3 reads TGTGCCAGCAGTGAGACCGGGACAGGGTCAGGGCAGCCCCAGCATTTT. This encodes CASSETGTGSGQPQHF.

The chain links TRBV5-5 to TRBJ1-5; D is unclear. Germline V CDR1 and CDR2: SGHKS, YYEKEE (reference sequence). The germline V and J ends were trimmed by 1 base and 5 bases, with 10 bases remaining between them. The CDR3 loop spans 14 amino acids. The CDR3 loop is CASSLSGLDQPQHF. CDR3 nucleotide sequence: TGTGCCAGCAGCTTGTCAGGATTGGATCAGCCCCAGCATTTT. The entire variable domain, with the rest obtained from reference TRBV5-5 and TRBJ1-5, is as follows: DAGVTQSPTHLIKTRGQQVTLRCSPISGHKSVSWYQQVLGQGPQFIFQYYEKEERGRGNFPDRFSARQFPNYSSELNVNALLLGDSALYLCASSLSGLDQPQHFGDGTRLSIL.

The chain has TRBV28 and TRBJ2-7; 8 bases agree with TRBD2. The germline V gene has CDR1 MDHEN and CDR2 SYDVKM. The CDR3 sequence is 14 residues long. The ends lost 3 bases at V and 2 bases at J; junction bases unmatched: 3. This CDR3 reads CASSFPGGAYEQYF. CDR3 bases: TGTGCCAGCAGTTTCCCCGGGGGGGCCTACGAGCAGTACTTC.

This clone was recorded once. The V gene is TRBV2, the J gene TRBJ2-1; possibly TRBD1 for D (5 bases). V dropped 7 bases and J dropped 3 bases, with 10 bases sitting between them. This CDR3 has 13 residues. Germline CDR1 is SNHLY and CDR2 is FYNNEI. CDR3 DNA: TGTGCCAGCATGGCAGGGAACTACAATGAGCAGTTCTTC. This codes for CASMAGNYNEQFF. Drawing the rest from reference TRBV2 and TRBJ2-1, the complete variable domain is EPEVTQTPSHQVTQMGQEVILRCVPISNHLYFYWYRQILGQKVEFLVSFYNNEISEKSEIFDDQFSVERPDGSNFTLKIRSTKLEDSAMYFCASMAGNYNEQFFGPGTRLTVL.

The chain has TRBV3-1 (or the pseudogene TRBV3-2) and TRBJ2-1, with 7 bases fitting TRBD2. Germline V gene data show CDR1 as LGHDT and CDR2 as YNNKEL (reference sequence). V dropped 0 bases and J dropped 8; count of bases not matched to a gene: 10. This CDR3 spans 16 amino acids. As DNA, the CDR3 is TGTGCCAGCAGCCAAGATTCTAGCGGCGTTGAAGATGAGCAGTTCTTC. This translates into CASSQDSSGVEDEQFF.

The V gene is TRBV18, the J gene TRBJ2-7; TRBD1 might be the D (8 bases). From germline, CDR1 is KGHSH and CDR2 LQKENI. The CDR3 extends over 13 amino acids. The ends were cut back, 4 bases at V and 6 bases at J, with 13 bases in the middle. The CDR3 region is CASSQTGEGEQYF. In DNA, the CDR3 is TGTGCCAGCTCACAGACAGGGGAGGGCGAGCAGTACTTC. The full variable domain, in which reference TRBV18 and TRBJ2-7 provide the parts outside the CDR3, is NAGVMQNPRHLVRRRGQEARLRCSPMKGHSHVYWYRQLPEEGLKFMVYLQKENIIDESGMPKERFSAEFPKEGPSILRIQQVVRGDSAAYFCASSQTGEGEQYFGPGTRLTVT.

The CDR3 here is CASSIGTNTDTQYF. Written as DNA, the CDR3 is TGTGCCAGTAGTATCGGGACTAACACAGATACGCAGTATTTT. The chain links TRBV19 to TRBJ2-3, with 7 bases that match TRBD2. J was trimmed by 2 bases and V by 3 bases; bases with no gene match: 2. The CDR3 is 14 residues long. The germline gives CDR1 LNHDA, CDR2 SQIVND (reference sequence).

This clone has only one observation. The chain employs TRBV19 and TRBJ1-1; D not resolved. CDR3 size: 11 residues. Trimming removed 7 bases at V and 1 base at J, with 4 bases between. The germline gives CDR1 LNHDA, CDR2 SQIVND (reference sequence). The CDR3 spells CASNKNTEAFF. The CDR3 nucleotides are TGTGCCAGTAATAAGAACACTGAAGCTTTCTTT.

This chain connects TRBV12-3 or TRBV12-4 to TRBJ2-3, with D unclear. Trimming stripped 5 bases from V and 6 bases from J, with 9 bases between. The CDR3 consists of 12 residues. CDR3 DNA: TGTGCCAGCAGTATTTCCCGGGATACGCAGTATTTT. Translating it yields CASSISRDTQYF.

The rearrangement links TRBV11-2 to TRBJ1-1, with D possibly matching TRBD1 (5 bases). Trimming stripped 3 bases from V and 5 bases from J, with 10 bases between. The CDR3 is 13 amino acids. CDR1 is SGHAT, CDR2 FQNNGV, per germline. CDR3 loop: CASSLGRVTEAFF. CDR3 bases: TGTGCCAGCAGCTTGGGCAGGGTAACTGAAGCTTTCTTT.

V is TRBV18 and J is TRBJ1-2; 7 bases are shared with TRBD1. CDR3 length equals 11 residues. Germline CDR1 and CDR2: KGHSH and LQKENI. J gave up 8 bases and V 6 bases, and 3 bases lay outside the gene matches. CDR3 in amino acids: CASSGQAGYTF. The CDR3 bases are TGTGCCAGCTCCGGACAGGCAGGCTACACCTTC.

V and J are TRBV25-1 and TRBJ2-7; TRBD2 matches at 14 bases. This CDR3 has 15 amino acids. V lost 4 bases, J lost 4 bases, and 3 bases stayed unmatched. From germline, CDR1 is MGHDK and CDR2 SYGVNS. In DNA form, the CDR3 reads TGTGCCAGCAGTGGACTAGCGGGGGGGCTGTACGAGCAGTACTTC. It codes for CASSGLAGGLYEQYF.

This clone showed up just a few times. The CDR3 bases are TGCGCCAGCAGCAGAGTAGGCCAGGGCTCCTACGAGCAGTACTTC. Translating it yields CASSRVGQGSYEQYF. This chain connects TRBV5-1 to TRBJ2-7, with D perhaps matching TRBD1 (5 bases). Trimming left V 4 bases short and J 0 bases short, with 14 bases between. Germline V gene lookup returns CDR1 SGHRS and CDR2 YFSETQ. There are 15 residues in the CDR3.

This clone was observed a few times. The chain uses TRBV14 and TRBJ2-1, with 10 bases fitting TRBD1. The CDR3 is 16 amino acids. Germline CDR1 is SGHDN and CDR2 is FVKESK. Unmatched junction bases numbered 5, after V lost 4 bases and J lost 2 bases. CDR3 in amino acids: CASSLGTGVTYNEQFF. CDR3 DNA sequence: TGTGCCAGCAGCCTCGGGACAGGGGTTACCTACAATGAGCAGTTCTTC.

V and J are TRBV19 and TRBJ2-7; the match to TRBD1 covers 9 bases. CDR1 LNHDA and CDR2 SQIVND come from the germline V gene (reference sequence). The CDR3 runs 16 residues. The ends lost 6 bases at V and 4 bases at J; junction bases unmatched: 13. CDR3 sequence reads: CASSHDFRDRVYEQYF. The CDR3 bases are TGTGCCAGTAGCCACGATTTCCGGGACAGGGTATACGAGCAGTACTTC. Full variable domain (rest looked up from reference TRBV19 and TRBJ2-7): DGGITQSPKYLFRKEGQNVTLSCEQNLNHDAMYWYRQDPGQGLRLIYYSQIVNDFQKGDIAEGYSVSREKKESFPLTVTSAQKNPTAFYLCASSHDFRDRVYEQYFGPGTRLTVT.

This clone was observed a few times. The V and J genes are TRBV29-1 and TRBJ1-2; D is uncertain. The V gene's germline CDR1 is SQVTM and CDR2 ANQGSEA. This CDR3 is 12 amino acids long. The V end lost 7 bases, the J end lost 3 bases, and 12 bases lay between the germline ends. The CDR3 nucleotides are TGCAGCGGAGTAATGTTTGACTATGGCTACACCTTC. Its translation is CSGVMFDYGYTF.

The chain has TRBV11-2 and TRBJ1-1; D unresolved. The CDR3 extends over 13 amino acids. The germline CDR1 and CDR2 sequences are SGHAT and FQNNGV. Trimming stripped 0 bases from V and 9 bases from J, with 11 bases between. CDR3 amino acids: CASSLDLEVKAFF. Here the CDR3 DNA reads TGTGCCAGCAGCTTAGATTTGGAGGTAAAAGCTTTCTTT. The variable domain in full, with the rest retrieved from reference TRBV11-2 and TRBJ1-1, is EAGVAQSPRYKIIEKRQSVAFWCNPISGHATLYWYQQILGQGPKLLIQFQNNGVVDDSQLPKDRFSAERLKGVDSTLKIQPAKLEDSAVYLCASSLDLEVKAFFGQGTRLTVV.

J is TRBJ2-2 and V is TRBV28, with TRBD2 matching over 8 bases. V shed 7 bases, J shed 4 bases, and the junction held 14 bases outside the gene matches. The CDR3 contains 17 residues. CDR1 and CDR2 (germline): MDHEN, SYDVKM. CDR3 protein: CASTQTLGTRFTGELFF. The DNA of the CDR3 is TGTGCCAGCACCCAGACACTCGGGACTAGGTTCACCGGGGAGCTGTTTTTT.

The V and J genes are TRBV2 and TRBJ2-7; D is unclear. V lost 1 base to trimming and J lost 5 bases, with 9 bases between them. Germline CDR1 reads SNHLY; CDR2 reads FYNNEI. The CDR3 length is 13 residues. CDR3 loop: CASSEGLIHEQYF. In DNA, the CDR3 is TGTGCCAGCAGTGAAGGGCTTATCCACGAGCAGTACTTC.

The rearrangement links TRBV10-3 to TRBJ2-4; D is perhaps TRBD2 (6 bases). The germline V gene encodes CDR1 ENHRY and CDR2 SYGVKD. This CDR3 region has 16 residues. Trimming removed 4 bases at V and 0 bases at J, with 13 bases between. The CDR3, as DNA: TGTGCCATCAGTGTGGGGAGCGGGTCAGCCAAAAACATTCAGTACTTC. It specifies CAISVGSGSAKNIQYF.

The rearrangement links TRBV7-9 to TRBJ1-2; 8 positions match TRBD1. This CDR3 is 14 amino acids long. In germline, CDR1 is SEHNR, CDR2 FQNEAQ (reference sequence). V shed 5 bases and J 4 bases; nucleotides not matched to a gene: 6. In DNA, the CDR3 is TGTGCCAGCAGCACCCCCGGGACAGGCTATGGCTACACCTTC. Protein product: CASSTPGTGYGYTF. Using reference TRBV7-9 and TRBJ1-2 for the parts outside the CDR3, the full variable domain is DTGVSQNPRHKITKRGQNVTFRCDPISEHNRLYWYRQTLGQGPEFLTYFQNEAQLEKSRLLSDRFSAERPKGSFSTLEIQRTEQGDSAMYLCASSTPGTGYGYTFGSGTRLTVV.

The V gene is TRBV25-1, the J gene TRBJ1-2; 9 bases fit TRBD1. Unmatched junction bases numbered 7, after V lost 2 bases and J lost 0 bases. This CDR3 region has 17 residues. Per germline, CDR1 MGHDK and CDR2 SYGVNS. The CDR3 DNA reads TGTGCCAGCAGTGAAAACAGGGGGCTATCCACTAACTATGGCTACACCTTC. It specifies CASSENRGLSTNYGYTF.

This chain links TRBV10-3 with TRBJ2-7, with 8 bases identical to TRBD1. The CDR3 extends over 14 amino acids. CDR1 and CDR2 (germline): ENHRY, SYGVKD. V gave up 2 bases and J gave up 2 bases; unmatched junction bases: 2. CDR3 in amino acids: CAISEGQGPYEQYF. As DNA, the CDR3 is TGTGCCATCAGTGAGGGACAGGGACCCTACGAGCAGTACTTC.

The chain joins TRBV4-1 to TRBJ2-5, with 8 nucleotides matching TRBD2. This CDR3 is 14 amino acids long. Germline V gene lookup returns CDR1 MGHRA and CDR2 YSYEKL. Trimming removed 4 bases from V and 4 bases from J; junction bases left unmatched: 5. CDR3 protein: CASSRLGTRETQYF. The CDR3 DNA reads TGCGCCAGCAGCCGCCTGGGGACTAGAGAGACCCAGTACTTC.